This TCR beta chain was retrieved from a study of blood T cell repertoires in COVID-19. Study-wide context: Nucleic acid was either cDNA or gDNA, and it came from T cells, B-cell-depleted T cells, or PBMCs.

This CDR3 has 15 residues. From germline, CDR1 is SGDLS and CDR2 YYNGEE. Germline trimming cut 6 bases from V and 2 bases from J; bases unmatched to any gene: 6. This clone was counted once. Original handling: The assay estimated nucleated cells by amplifying reference gene primers. TCRdb's copy holds only in-frame clones and misses some; the assay was immunoSEQ multiplex PCR. That table supplies the V and J calls and clone size; D and trimming were determined from the DNA. The sample contains about 120,000 clones, around 78% of which appear only once. This receptor was obtained from a man aged 65 to 85 with acute or convalescent COVID-19. The chain uses TRBV9 and TRBJ2-1, with 9 bases aligning to TRBD2. The sequencing input was peripheral blood. The CDR3 reads CASTTGTSPYNEQFF. DNA of the CDR3: TGTGCCAGCACCACCGGGACTAGCCCCTACAATGAGCAGTTCTTC.